Listed below are T cell receptor beta chains from one sample, sequenced in a study of T cells in Graves' hyperthyroidism and ophthalmopathy. TCRdb recomputed calls from the multiplex PCR reads with MiXCR, one row per CDR3 protein. The repertoire holds some 300,000 distinct CDR3 sequences, with roughly 19% as singletons. Sequenced: blood. The receptors originated from a man aged 45-60 years with Graves' ophthalmopathy. The CDR3 runs from the conserved cysteine through the conserved F or W. A D gene is named only where the DNA matches it firmly. Where a row states a size, it is once, few, many or the class of an expanded clone; other rows omit it.

D: TRBD1
length: 13
V: TRBV20-1
J: TRBJ2-7
size: -
CDR3: CSCYQGQTYEQYF
DNA: TGCAGTTGTTACCAGGGACAGACCTACGAGCAGTACTTC

D: -
length: 13
V: TRBV30
J: TRBJ1-5
size: many
CDR3: CAWSVNPNQPQHF
DNA: TGTGCCTGGAGTGTAAATCCCAATCAGCCCCAGCATTTT

D: -
length: 14
V: TRBV5-1
J: TRBJ2-7
size: many
CDR3: CASSPGDVTYEQYF
DNA: TGCGCCAGCAGCCCAGGAGACGTTACCTACGAGCAGTACTTC

D: TRBD1
length: 14
V: TRBV28
J: TRBJ2-7
size: many
CDR3: CASQNRGSSYEQYF
DNA: TGTGCCAGCCAGAACAGGGGAAGCTCCTACGAGCAGTACTTC

D: -
length: 15
V: TRBV20-1
J: TRBJ2-1
size: many
CDR3: CSARGTWGVGNEQFF
DNA: TGCAGTGCTAGGGGAACATGGGGGGTGGGCAATGAGCAGTTCTTC

D: -
length: 12
V: TRBV5-8
J: TRBJ1-2
size: -
CDR3: CASSLFNGGYTF
DNA: TGTGCCAGCAGCTTGTTTAACGGGGGCTACACCTTC

D: TRBD2
length: 15
V: TRBV7-3
J: TRBJ2-2
size: many
CDR3: CASSLKAGVTGELFF
DNA: TGTGCCAGCAGCTTAAAAGCGGGAGTTACCGGGGAGCTGTTTTTT

D: -
length: 13
V: TRBV20-1
J: TRBJ2-3
size: -
CDR3: CSAPPLEGDTQYF
DNA: TGCAGTGCCCCGCCACTCGAAGGAGATACGCAGTATTTT

D: -
length: 14
V: TRBV2
J: TRBJ2-5
size: many
CDR3: CASSGGFAEETQYF
DNA: TGTGCCAGCAGTGGGGGGTTCGCGGAGGAGACCCAGTACTTC

D: -
length: 17
V: TRBV14
J: TRBJ1-1
size: -
CDR3: CASSQEVGGALETEAFF
DNA: TGTGCCAGCAGCCAAGAGGTCGGAGGGGCGTTGGAAACTGAAGCTTTCTTT

D: TRBD1
length: 15
V: TRBV6-1
J: TRBJ1-2
size: few
CDR3: CASSEGGTGVFDYTF
DNA: TGTGCCAGCAGTGAAGGGGGGACAGGGGTGTTCGACTACACCTTC

D: -
length: 15
V: TRBV7-7
J: TRBJ2-7
size: few
CDR3: CASSLQGNQAYEQYF
DNA: TGTGCTAGCAGCCTACAGGGCAATCAAGCCTACGAGCAGTACTTC

D: -
length: 18
V: TRBV5-1
J: TRBJ1-6
size: few
CDR3: CASSLEVQGSSYNSPLHF
DNA: TGCGCCAGCAGCTTGGAGGTTCAAGGGAGTTCCTATAATTCACCCCTCCACTTT

D: TRBD2
length: 15
V: TRBV12-3/TRBV12-4
J: TRBJ2-1
size: many
CDR3: CASTPRWEGNNEQFF
DNA: TGTGCCAGCACCCCAAGGTGGGAGGGGAACAATGAGCAGTTCTTC

D: -
length: 19
V: TRBV5-1
J: TRBJ2-1
size: many
CDR3: CASSLGGYRITSSYNEQFF
DNA: TGCGCCAGCAGCTTAGGCGGATACCGTATTACTAGCTCCTACAATGAGCAGTTCTTC

D: -
length: 15
V: TRBV2
J: TRBJ1-2
size: few
CDR3: CASSEARAANYGYTF
DNA: TGTGCCAGCAGTGAAGCGAGGGCAGCTAACTATGGCTACACCTTC

D: TRBD1
length: 15
V: TRBV5-1
J: TRBJ2-7
size: many
CDR3: CASSSSGQGLIEQYF
DNA: TGCGCCAGCAGCTCATCGGGACAGGGGCTTATTGAGCAGTACTTC

D: TRBD2
length: 16
V: TRBV5-5
J: TRBJ2-7
size: many
CDR3: CASSLSPTGLVGEQYF
DNA: TGTGCCAGCAGCTTGTCCCCGACGGGACTAGTGGGTGAGCAGTACTTC

D: -
length: 14
V: TRBV7-2
J: TRBJ2-7
size: many
CDR3: CASSSVGGPDEQYF
DNA: TGTGCCAGCAGCTCCGTCGGGGGGCCCGACGAGCAGTACTTC

D: -
length: 13
V: TRBV7-8
J: TRBJ1-2
size: many
CDR3: CASSLMGSNGYTF
DNA: TGTGCCAGCAGCTTAATGGGCAGTAATGGCTACACCTTC

D: -
length: 14
V: TRBV3-1
J: TRBJ2-1
size: many
CDR3: CASSQDAGSAEQFF
DNA: TGTGCCAGCAGCCAAGATGCGGGGTCTGCTGAGCAGTTCTTC

D: -
length: 14
V: TRBV10-3
J: TRBJ2-3
size: -
CDR3: CAISEEGGRDTQYF
DNA: TGTGCCATCAGTGAGGAAGGAGGGAGGGATACGCAGTATTTT

D: -
length: 15
V: TRBV10-3
J: TRBJ2-5
size: -
CDR3: CAISGVLTRQETQYF
DNA: TGTGCCATCAGTGGCGTCTTAACGCGGCAAGAGACCCAGTACTTC

D: -
length: 14
V: TRBV20-1
J: TRBJ1-6
size: few
CDR3: CSARVEVWNSPLHF
DNA: TGCAGTGCTAGAGTCGAAGTATGGAATTCACCCCTCCACTTT

D: -
length: 12
V: TRBV5-6
J: TRBJ2-1
size: many
CDR3: CASSLNGDEQFF
DNA: TGTGCCAGCAGCTTGAATGGGGATGAGCAGTTCTTC

D: -
length: 14
V: TRBV4-1
J: TRBJ2-7
size: many
CDR3: CASSQEIASYEQYF
DNA: TGCGCCAGCAGCCAAGAGATCGCCTCGTACGAGCAGTACTTC

D: TRBD1
length: 14
V: TRBV28
J: TRBJ1-5
size: many
CDR3: CASIQGPSNQPQHF
DNA: TGTGCCAGCATACAGGGGCCGAGCAATCAGCCCCAGCATTTT

D: -
length: 16
V: TRBV11-2
J: TRBJ1-3
size: -
CDR3: CASSLGAGAAGNTIYF
DNA: TGTGCCAGCAGCTTAGGGGCCGGGGCAGCTGGAAACACCATATATTTT

D: -
length: 13
V: TRBV29-1
J: TRBJ2-5
size: many
CDR3: CSVEGRDGETQYF
DNA: TGCAGCGTTGAAGGCAGGGATGGAGAGACCCAGTACTTC

D: -
length: 13
V: TRBV5-1
J: TRBJ2-3
size: few
CDR3: CASSLSGEVTQYF
DNA: TGCGCCAGCAGCCTAAGTGGTGAGGTTACGCAGTATTTT

D: -
length: 14
V: TRBV9
J: TRBJ1-5
size: few
CDR3: CASSRQGGDQPQHF
DNA: TGTGCCAGCAGCAGGCAGGGAGGAGATCAGCCCCAGCATTTT

D: -
length: 14
V: TRBV27
J: TRBJ2-7
size: -
CDR3: CASSSGPHRYEQYF
DNA: TGTGCCAGCAGTTCGGGACCTCACCGCTACGAGCAGTACTTC

D: TRBD1
length: 13
V: TRBV28
J: TRBJ2-3
size: many
CDR3: CASMDRVPDTQYF
DNA: TGTGCCAGCATGGACAGGGTTCCAGATACGCAGTATTTT

D: -
length: 17
V: TRBV6-1
J: TRBJ2-5
size: -
CDR3: CASSYTARILVQETQYF
DNA: TGTGCCAGCAGTTATACAGCTCGGATCCTTGTACAAGAGACCCAGTACTTC

D: TRBD2
length: 13
V: TRBV29-1
J: TRBJ2-2
size: -
CDR3: CSVVVGGTGELFF
DNA: TGCAGCGTTGTAGTGGGAGGGACCGGGGAGCTGTTTTTT

D: -
length: 15
V: TRBV9
J: TRBJ2-2
size: -
CDR3: CASSPLDSSPGELFF
DNA: TGTGCCAGCAGCCCCCTCGACAGTTCACCCGGGGAGCTGTTTTTT

D: TRBD1
length: 14
V: TRBV3-1
J: TRBJ1-3
size: -
CDR3: CASSRRTGTDTIYF
DNA: TGTGCCAGCAGCCGGAGGACAGGGACAGACACCATATATTTT

D: -
length: 12
V: TRBV11-2
J: TRBJ2-7
size: -
CDR3: CASSFRNSGQYF
DNA: TGTGCCAGCAGCTTTAGGAATAGCGGGCAGTACTTC

D: -
length: 14
V: TRBV9
J: TRBJ1-6
size: -
CDR3: CASSVNDRNSPLHF
DNA: TGTGCCAGCAGCGTAAATGACCGAAATTCACCCCTCCACTTT

D: -
length: 13
V: TRBV28
J: TRBJ2-7
size: -
CDR3: CASSPSIDYEQYF
DNA: TGTGCCAGTTCACCATCCATAGACTACGAGCAGTACTTC

D: TRBD2
length: 17
V: TRBV2
J: TRBJ2-3
size: many
CDR3: CASSEVGTRGATDTQYF
DNA: TGTGCCAGCAGTGAAGTGGGGACTAGAGGGGCCACAGATACGCAGTATTTT

D: TRBD1
length: 15
V: TRBV5-1
J: TRBJ2-7
size: few
CDR3: CASSLAATGVYEQYF
DNA: TGCGCCAGCAGCTTGGCCGCGACAGGGGTCTACGAGCAGTACTTC

D: -
length: 13
V: TRBV2
J: TRBJ2-7
size: -
CDR3: CASNRRGTYEQYF
DNA: TGTGCCAGCAATCGGAGAGGGACCTACGAGCAGTACTTC

D: -
length: 14
V: TRBV2
J: TRBJ1-2
size: -
CDR3: CASSGPQTTYGYTF
DNA: TGTGCCAGCAGTGGGCCACAGACGACTTATGGCTACACCTTC

D: -
length: 15
V: TRBV6-1
J: TRBJ2-6
size: many
CDR3: CASSSSGAGANVLTF
DNA: TGTGCCAGCAGTTCATCAGGGGCTGGGGCCAACGTCCTGACTTTC

D: -
length: 14
V: TRBV2
J: TRBJ2-5
size: many
CDR3: CASSAGPVRETQYF
DNA: TGTGCCAGCAGTGCAGGGCCAGTCCGAGAGACCCAGTACTTC

D: -
length: 14
V: TRBV6-1
J: TRBJ2-7
size: few
CDR3: CASSLQRPGFEQYF
DNA: TGTGCCAGCAGTTTACAGCGGCCGGGGTTTGAGCAGTACTTC

D: -
length: 18
V: TRBV7-6
J: TRBJ2-6
size: many
CDR3: CASSLEEEGVSGANVLTF
DNA: TGTGCCAGCAGCTTAGAGGAGGAGGGGGTCTCGGGGGCCAACGTCCTGACTTTC

D: -
length: 17
V: TRBV11-1
J: TRBJ1-5
size: -
CDR3: CASSSSLAGSSNQPQHF
DNA: TGTGCCAGCAGCTCCTCCCTGGCAGGATCGAGCAATCAGCCCCAGCATTTT

D: -
length: 16
V: TRBV12-3/TRBV12-4
J: TRBJ1-2
size: many
CDR3: CASSFGSSGANYGYTF
DNA: TGTGCCAGCAGTTTTGGGAGCAGCGGAGCTAACTATGGCTACACCTTC

D: -
length: 15
V: TRBV7-3
J: TRBJ2-1
size: few
CDR3: CATSPAGGSYNEQFF
DNA: TGTGCCACGAGCCCCGCCGGAGGTTCCTACAATGAGCAGTTCTTC

D: -
length: 12
V: TRBV20-1
J: TRBJ2-5
size: many
CDR3: CSASGSEETQYF
DNA: TGCAGTGCTAGCGGGAGTGAAGAGACCCAGTACTTC

D: -
length: 15
V: TRBV5-1
J: TRBJ1-1
size: many
CDR3: CASSLAPGATAEAFF
DNA: TGCGCCAGCAGCTTGGCCCCGGGGGCGACTGCTGAAGCTTTCTTT

D: -
length: 17
V: TRBV5-6
J: TRBJ2-1
size: few
CDR3: CASRARRDPSSYNEQFF
DNA: TGTGCCAGCAGGGCCCGGAGGGACCCTAGCTCCTACAATGAGCAGTTCTTC

D: -
length: 15
V: TRBV11-2
J: TRBJ2-7
size: many
CDR3: CASTTSVHRQDEQYF
DNA: TGTGCCAGCACCACATCCGTCCACCGGCAGGACGAGCAGTACTTC

D: -
length: 14
V: TRBV7-6
J: TRBJ2-7
size: many
CDR3: CASSPLIGSYEQYF
DNA: TGTGCCAGCAGCCCCCTGATAGGCTCCTACGAGCAGTACTTC

D: -
length: 17
V: TRBV2
J: TRBJ2-7
size: few
CDR3: CASSGSSLTSASYEQYF
DNA: TGTGCCAGCAGTGGGAGTTCTTTGACTTCTGCATCCTACGAGCAGTACTTC

D: TRBD1
length: 20
V: TRBV29-1
J: TRBJ2-3
size: many
CDR3: CSVEDPAISQGVWGTDTQYF
DNA: TGCAGCGTTGAAGATCCGGCCATTTCTCAGGGGGTGTGGGGCACAGATACGCAGTATTTT